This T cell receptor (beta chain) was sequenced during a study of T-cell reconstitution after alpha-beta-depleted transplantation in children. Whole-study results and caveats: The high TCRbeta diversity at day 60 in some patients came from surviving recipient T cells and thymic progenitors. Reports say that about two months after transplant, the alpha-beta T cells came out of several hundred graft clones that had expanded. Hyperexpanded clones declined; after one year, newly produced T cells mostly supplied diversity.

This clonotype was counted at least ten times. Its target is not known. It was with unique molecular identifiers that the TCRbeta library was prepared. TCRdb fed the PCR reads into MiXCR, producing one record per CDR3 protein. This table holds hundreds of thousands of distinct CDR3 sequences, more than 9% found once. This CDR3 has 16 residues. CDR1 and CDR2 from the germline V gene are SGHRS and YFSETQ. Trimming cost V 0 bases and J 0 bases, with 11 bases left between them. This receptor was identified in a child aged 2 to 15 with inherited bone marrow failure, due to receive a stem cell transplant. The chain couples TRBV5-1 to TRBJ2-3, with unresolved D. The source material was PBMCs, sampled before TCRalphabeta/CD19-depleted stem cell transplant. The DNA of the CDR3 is TGCGCCAGCAGCTTGGGAATTGACACTAGCACAGATACGCAGTATTTT. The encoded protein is CASSLGIDTSTDTQYF. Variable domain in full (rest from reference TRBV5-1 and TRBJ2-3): KAGVTQTPRYLIKTRGQQVTLSCSPISGHRSVSWYQQTPGQGLQFLFEYFSETQRNKGNFPGRFSGRQFSNSRSEMNVSTLELGDSALYLCASSLGIDTSTDTQYFGPGTRLTVL.